This TCR beta chain was identified in a study of blood T cell repertoires in COVID-19. Across the whole study: Sites in the United States, Italy and Spain provided acute and convalescent COVID-19 samples.

Some clones are missing from TCRdb's copy, which holds only in-frame ones; the method was immunoSEQ multiplex PCR. The sample lists over 200,000 clones; around 82% were seen once. From germline, CDR1 is SGDLS and CDR2 YYNGEE. The CDR3 length is 17 residues. Trimming took 3 bases from V and 0 from J, leaving 16 bases between them. Sequencing used peripheral blood. The source of this sequence is a man older than 75 with acute or convalescent COVID-19. The chain joins TRBV9 to TRBJ2-4; D perhaps matches TRBD2 (5 bases). The CDR3 DNA follows: TGTGCCAGCAGCGCAGTAGGTACGGGGATAGCCAAAAACATTCAGTACTTC. This sequence encodes CASSAVGTGIAKNIQYF.